A selection of T cell receptor beta chains follows, all from one sample in a study of OX40 agonist ivuxolimab in advanced cancers. The data were produced by immunoSEQ multiplex PCR, yet TCRdb's version contains in-frame clones alone and is incomplete. The sample includes roughly 100,000 clones, about 85% seen only once; the top ten take 3% to 4%. Sequencing used CD4+ or CD8+ T cells sorted from blood, obtained in a trial of the OX40 agonist ivuxolimab. The receptor set was obtained from an adult with an advanced solid tumor such as melanoma, head and neck, liver or kidney cancer. CDR3s include the opening cysteine and the closing phenylalanine or tryptophan. A D gene is named only where the DNA matches it firmly. The size field is filled for only some rows; it gives once, few, many or a size class.

D gene | clone size | J gene | CDR3 length | V gene | CDR3 protein | CDR3 DNA
TRBD1 | NA | TRBJ2-7 | 14 | TRBV4-3 | CASSPYMGQYEQYF | TGCGCCAGCAGCCCGTATATGGGACAGTACGAGCAGTACTTC
NA | NA | TRBJ1-5 | 15 | TRBV2 | CASREIPLSNQPQHF | TGTGCCAGCAGGGAAATACCGCTTAGCAATCAGCCCCAGCATTTT
NA | NA | TRBJ2-7 | 13 | TRBV9 | CASSVDEGGEQYF | TGTGCCAGCAGCGTAGATGAAGGGGGCGAGCAGTACTTC
TRBD2 | NA | TRBJ2-3 | 17 | TRBV7-9 | CASSVGLAGGGTDTQYF | TGTGCCAGCAGCGTCGGACTAGCGGGAGGAGGGACAGATACGCAGTATTTT
NA | NA | TRBJ2-2 | 13 | TRBV5-4 | CASSFEFSGELFF | TGTGCCAGCAGCTTCGAGTTTAGTGGGGAGCTGTTTTTT
NA | NA | TRBJ2-7 | 16 | TRBV7-8 | CASSPRRVGVGREQYF | TGTGCCAGCAGCCCCCGAAGGGTAGGGGTGGGGCGCGAGCAGTACTTC
NA | NA | TRBJ2-7 | 16 | TRBV27 | CASSLSLTAGPYEQYF | TGTGCCAGCAGTTTATCATTGACAGCTGGACCTTACGAGCAGTACTTC
NA | NA | TRBJ2-3 | 14 | TRBV19 | CASNPGSHTDTQYF | TGTGCCAGTAATCCCGGGAGTCACACAGATACGCAGTATTTT
NA | NA | TRBJ1-4 | 15 | TRBV7-2 | CASSQSRVDGEKLFF | TGTGCCAGCAGCCAGTCGAGGGTGGACGGTGAAAAACTGTTTTTT
NA | NA | TRBJ2-2 | 15 | TRBV6-6 | CASSPGATNTGELFF | TGTGCCAGCAGCCCCGGGGCTACGAACACCGGGGAGCTGTTTTTT
TRBD1 | NA | TRBJ1-5 | 14 | TRBV7-8 | CASSYRDREGPQHF | TGTGCCAGCAGCTACCGGGACAGGGAAGGGCCCCAGCATTTT
NA | NA | TRBJ2-2 | 17 | TRBV9 | CASSVGLRTSNTGELFF | TGTGCCAGCAGCGTAGGACTGAGGACTTCGAACACCGGGGAGCTGTTTTTT
NA | NA | TRBJ2-1 | 13 | TRBV7-2 | CASRTNGGMEQFF | TGTGCCAGCAGGACTAACGGCGGGATGGAGCAGTTCTTC
NA | once | TRBJ1-1 | 12 | TRBV6-6 | CASSIVKGEAFF | TGTGCCAGCAGTATCGTGAAAGGTGAAGCTTTCTTT
NA | NA | TRBJ2-5 | 17 | TRBV7-4 | CASSLNPRRELQETQYF | TGTGCCAGCAGCTTAAATCCTAGACGGGAGCTTCAAGAGACCCAGTACTTC
NA | NA | TRBJ2-2 | 20 | TRBV27 | CASSFALHKPPLSYTGELFF | TGTGCCAGCAGTTTCGCGTTGCATAAGCCCCCCCTATCTTACACCGGGGAGCTGTTTTTT
NA | NA | TRBJ2-5 | 13 | TRBV5-4 | CASSLGAQETQYF | TGTGCCAGCAGCTTGGGGGCTCAAGAGACCCAGTACTTC
NA | once | TRBJ2-1 | 13 | TRBV5-1 | CASSSTDSNEQFF | TGCGCCAGCAGCTCCACGGACAGTAATGAGCAGTTCTTC
NA | NA | TRBJ2-7 | 14 | TRBV28 | CASSSGDGGYEQYF | TGTGCCAGCAGTTCGGGGGACGGTGGGTACGAGCAGTACTTC
NA | NA | TRBJ1-2 | 12 | TRBV6-1 | CATRGGTGGYTF | TGTGCCACCCGGGGCGGGACGGGGGGCTACACCTTC
TRBD1 | NA | TRBJ1-1 | 12 | TRBV7-9 | CASSPVDREAFF | TGTGCCAGCAGCCCGGTGGACAGGGAAGCTTTCTTT
TRBD2 | NA | TRBJ2-1 | 15 | TRBV7-9 | CASSGIAGSYNEQFF | TGTGCCAGCAGCGGAATAGCGGGCTCCTACAATGAGCAGTTCTTC
NA | NA | TRBJ1-1 | 12 | TRBV7-9 | CASSLEGGVAFF | TGTGCCAGCAGCTTAGAGGGGGGAGTAGCTTTCTTT
TRBD1 | NA | TRBJ1-1 | 12 | TRBV29-1 | CSVDRGLVRAFF | TGCAGCGTGGACAGGGGGCTGGTGAGAGCTTTCTTT